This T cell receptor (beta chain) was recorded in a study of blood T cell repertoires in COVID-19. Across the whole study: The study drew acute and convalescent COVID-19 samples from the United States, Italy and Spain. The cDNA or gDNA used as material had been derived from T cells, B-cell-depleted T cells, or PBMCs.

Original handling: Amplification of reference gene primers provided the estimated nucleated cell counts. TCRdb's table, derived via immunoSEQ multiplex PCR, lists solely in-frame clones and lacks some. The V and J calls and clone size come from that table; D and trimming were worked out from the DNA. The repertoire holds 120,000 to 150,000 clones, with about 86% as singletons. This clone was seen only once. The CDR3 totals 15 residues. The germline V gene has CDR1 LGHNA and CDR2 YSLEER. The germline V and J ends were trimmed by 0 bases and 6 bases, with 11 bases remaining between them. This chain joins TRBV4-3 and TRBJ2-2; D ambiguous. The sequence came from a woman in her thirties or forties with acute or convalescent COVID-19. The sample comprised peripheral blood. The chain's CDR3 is CASSQDLPAPGELFF. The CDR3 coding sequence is TGCGCCAGCAGCCAAGATTTACCAGCGCCCGGGGAGCTGTTTTTT.